The following is a TCR beta chain sequence with its context. Its antigen is undetermined. The data originate from a study of T cells in localized non-small cell lung cancer. Whole-study results and caveats: The appearance of a median 57 of the top 100 tumor clones was seen in adjacent lung.

Only in-frame clones appear in the TCRdb table, and some are missing; sequencing was by immunoSEQ multiplex PCR. The sample yields around 100,000 clones, about 91% seen once. Germline loops: CDR1 SGHRS, CDR2 YFSETQ. The CDR3 covers 16 residues. V trimming: 2 bases; J trimming: 6 bases; junction bases outside the gene matches: 3. Sequenced here: peripheral blood, sampled before any cancer treatment. The origin of this receptor is a man aged 35 to 69 with stage I squamous cell lung carcinoma. V usage is TRBV5-1 and J usage is TRBJ2-1; the match to TRBD2 covers 15 bases. CDR3 bases: TGCGCCAGCAGCTTTAGGACTAGCGGGGGGGCCAATGAGCAGTTCTTC. Amino acids: CASSFRTSGGANEQFF.